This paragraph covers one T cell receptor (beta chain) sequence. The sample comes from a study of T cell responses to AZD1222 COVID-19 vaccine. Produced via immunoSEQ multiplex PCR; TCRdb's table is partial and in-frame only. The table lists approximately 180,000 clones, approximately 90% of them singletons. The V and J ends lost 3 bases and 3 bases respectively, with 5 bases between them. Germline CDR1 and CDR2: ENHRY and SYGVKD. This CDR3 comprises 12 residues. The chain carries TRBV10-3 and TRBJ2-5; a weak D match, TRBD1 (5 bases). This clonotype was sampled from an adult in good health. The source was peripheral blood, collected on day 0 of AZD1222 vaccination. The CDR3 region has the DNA TGTGCCATCAGTGACAGGGAAGAGACCCAGTACTTC. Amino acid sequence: CAISDREETQYF.